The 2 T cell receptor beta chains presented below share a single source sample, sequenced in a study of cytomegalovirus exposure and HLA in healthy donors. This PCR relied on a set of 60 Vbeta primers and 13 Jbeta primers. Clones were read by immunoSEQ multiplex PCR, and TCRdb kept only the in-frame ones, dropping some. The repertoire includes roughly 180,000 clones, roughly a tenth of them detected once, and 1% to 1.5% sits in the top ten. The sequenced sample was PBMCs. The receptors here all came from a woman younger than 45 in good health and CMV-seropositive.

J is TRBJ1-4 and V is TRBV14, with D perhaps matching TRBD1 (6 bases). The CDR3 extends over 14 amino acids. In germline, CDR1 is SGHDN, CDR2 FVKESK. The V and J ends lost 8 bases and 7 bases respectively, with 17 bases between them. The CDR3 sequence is CASQGSGLSEKLFF. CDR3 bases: TGTGCCAGCCAGGGGAGCGGATTAAGTGAAAAACTGTTTTTT. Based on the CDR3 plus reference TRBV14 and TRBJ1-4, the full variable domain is EAGVTQFPSHSVIEKGQTVTLRCDPISGHDNLYWYRRVMGKEIKFLLHFVKESKQDESGMPNNRFLAERTGGTYSTLKVQPAELEDSGVYFCASQGSGLSEKLFFGSGTQLSVL.

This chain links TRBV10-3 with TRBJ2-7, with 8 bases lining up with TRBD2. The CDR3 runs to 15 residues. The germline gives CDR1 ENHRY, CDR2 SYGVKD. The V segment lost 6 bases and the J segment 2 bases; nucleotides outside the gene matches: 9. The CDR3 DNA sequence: TGTGCCATCAGGGCCACTAGCGGTTTTCCCTACGAGCAGTACTTC. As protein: CAIRATSGFPYEQYF.